The 2 T cell receptor beta chains listed next were all sequenced from one sample in a study of T cell repertoires in cytomegalovirus infection. TCRdb itself ran the reads through MiXCR, one entry per CDR3 protein. The sample lists hundreds of thousands of distinct CDR3 sequences, 20% to 25% occurring once. Sequenced: CD8+ T cells from PBMCs. Every receptor here comes from a human donor in good health (CMV status not recorded). Some clones in this sample may be carry-over from other donors' samples.

The sample holds a few counts of this clonotype. This chain joins TRBV28 and TRBJ2-3; no reliable D call. CDR1 is MDHEN and CDR2 is SYDVKM in the germline V gene. Trimming left V 3 bases short and J 7 bases short, with 8 bases between. This CDR3 region has 12 residues. This CDR3 reads CASSFPRNTQYF. CDR3 DNA: TGTGCCAGCAGTTTCCCAAGAAATACGCAGTATTTT. Supplemented by reference TRBV28 and TRBJ2-3, the full variable domain reads DVKVTQSSRYLVKRTGEKVFLECVQDMDHENMFWYRQDPGLGLRLIYFSYDVKMKEKGDIPEGYSVSREKKERFSLILESASTNQTSMYLCASSFPRNTQYFGPGTRLTVL.

This clonotype was found a few times. V gene TRBV7-3 combines with J gene TRBJ1-2, with D possibly being TRBD1 (5 bases). The CDR3 loop spans 15 amino acids. Between the trimmed V and J ends, which lost 5 bases and 6 bases, there was a span of 19 bases. Germline assignment: CDR1 SGHTA and CDR2 FQGTGA. This CDR3 is CASSPPGHTEHGYTF. The CDR3 DNA is TGTGCCAGCAGCCCACCTGGACATACGGAGCATGGCTACACCTTC.